The clone carrying this TCR beta chain was seen repeatedly, ten times or more. The CDR3 is 14 residues long. Germline lookup yields CDR1 SGHRS and CDR2 YFSETQ. V was trimmed by 5 bases and J by 7 bases, leaving 19 bases between them. TCRdb recomputed calls from the RT-PCR reads with MiXCR, one row per CDR3 protein. Seen here are about 680,000 distinct CDR3 sequences, over 12% observed once, and the top ten hold about 3.6%. The chain couples TRBV5-1 to TRBJ2-7; D is uncertain. Material: memory CD4+ T cells from blood. This TCR was sampled from a female donor in good health, serving as a healthy control. This chain's CDR3 is CASSSPERLGEQYF. As DNA, the CDR3 is TGCGCCAGCAGTTCGCCAGAGCGACTGGGAGAGCAGTACTTC.